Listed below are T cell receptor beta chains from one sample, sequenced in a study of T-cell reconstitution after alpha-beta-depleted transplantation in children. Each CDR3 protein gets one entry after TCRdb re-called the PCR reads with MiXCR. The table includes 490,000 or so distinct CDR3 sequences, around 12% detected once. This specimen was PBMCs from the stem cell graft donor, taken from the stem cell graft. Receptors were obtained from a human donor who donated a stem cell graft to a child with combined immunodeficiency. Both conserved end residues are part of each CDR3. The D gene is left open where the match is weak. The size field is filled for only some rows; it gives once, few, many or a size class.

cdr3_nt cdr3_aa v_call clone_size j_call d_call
TGTGCCAGCAGCTGGGGAGGCCCTGGGGCCAACGTCCTGACTTTC CASSWGGPGANVLTF TRBV5-6 few TRBJ2-6 .
TGTGCCAGCAGCCCCCGGAGCGGGGGGAAAAGCACAGATACGCAGTATTTT CASSPRSGGKSTDTQYF TRBV6-2/TRBV6-3 . TRBJ2-3 TRBD2
TGTGCCAGCAGGAGGACGGGCCAGGAAGGTGGCTACACCTTC CASRRTGQEGGYTF TRBV9 . TRBJ1-2 .
TGCGCCAGCAGCTTGGTGGGACAGGGGGGAAATTCACCCCTCCACTTT CASSLVGQGGNSPLHF TRBV5-1 few TRBJ1-6 TRBD1
TGTGCCAGCAGGGGACTAGCGGGGGTCCAGACAGATACGCAGTATTTT CASRGLAGVQTDTQYF TRBV12-3/TRBV12-4 . TRBJ2-3 TRBD2
TGTGCCAGCAGTTACTCGATGGAAGAACTAGCGATTTACAATGAGCAGTTCTTC CASSYSMEELAIYNEQFF TRBV6-2/TRBV6-3 . TRBJ2-1 TRBD2
TGTGCCAGCAGCGTTGGTAGCGGGGGAGATACGCAGTATTTT CASSVGSGGDTQYF TRBV9 . TRBJ2-3 TRBD2
TGTGGCAGCAGGGCTGGGACGGGAGGGCCTCTGGAGACCCAGTACTTC CGSRAGTGGPLETQYF TRBV2 . TRBJ2-5 TRBD2
TGTGCCAGCAGTCTAGGGGACGATACGCAGTATTTT CASSLGDDTQYF TRBV6-5 few TRBJ2-3 .
TGCGCCAGCAGCTTGGTGGTAGCGGGAGGGTACAATGAGCAGTTCTTC CASSLVVAGGYNEQFF TRBV5-1 many TRBJ2-1 TRBD2
TGTGCCAGCAGCTTCGGACGGGGAACCGGGGAGCTGTTTTTT CASSFGRGTGELFF TRBV7-2 few TRBJ2-2 .
TGTGCCATCGCGACTAGCGGGAGCGAGCAGTTCTTC CAIATSGSEQFF TRBV10-3 few TRBJ2-1 TRBD2
TGTGCCAGCGGACCATTCAGGGTCATCGGCGACACCGGGGAGCTGTTTTTT CASGPFRVIGDTGELFF TRBV28 many TRBJ2-2 .
TGTGCCAGCAGCTTTCACGGGGGGAGCTCCTACGAGCAGTACTTC CASSFHGGSSYEQYF TRBV7-9 . TRBJ2-7 TRBD2
TGTGCCAGCAGCCCCCCCCCGGGGGCTTCAAACAATGAGCAGTTCTTC CASSPPPGASNNEQFF TRBV7-9 . TRBJ2-1 .
TGTGCCAGCAGTCCCCCGGCGTGGTATGAGCAGTTCTTC CASSPPAWYEQFF TRBV12-3/TRBV12-4 many TRBJ2-1 .
TGTGCCAGCAGTCCCTTGGGAGCTAGCACAGATACGCAGTATTTT CASSPLGASTDTQYF TRBV12-3/TRBV12-4 many TRBJ2-3 .
TGTGCCAGCAGTTTACGGAGAGAGGGCGAGCAGTACTTC CASSLRREGEQYF TRBV12-3/TRBV12-4 many TRBJ2-7 .
TGTGCCAGCAGTGAATTTGGGTACTACGAGCAGTACTTC CASSEFGYYEQYF TRBV25-1 many TRBJ2-7 .
TGTGCCAGCAGGGGGACAGTTAACACTGAAGCTTTCTTT CASRGTVNTEAFF TRBV12-3/TRBV12-4 . TRBJ1-1 TRBD1
TGTGCCACCAGTGATGCTAGCGGGAACGTGAATGAGCAGTTCTTC CATSDASGNVNEQFF TRBV24-1 many TRBJ2-1 TRBD2
TGCGCCAGCAGCGTGACAGCTTCCGTCGACAACTATGGCTACACCTTC CASSVTASVDNYGYTF TRBV5-1 . TRBJ1-2 .
TGTGCCAGCAGTTACTCGCGGACTAGCGGGGGGGGATTCACGCAGTATTTT CASSYSRTSGGGFTQYF TRBV6-5 . TRBJ2-3 TRBD2
TGCGCCAGCAGGGACAGGGAAAATGAGCAGTTCTTC CASRDRENEQFF TRBV5-1 few TRBJ2-1 TRBD1
TGTGCCAGCTCACCACTAGCGTCTTACAATGAGCAGTTCTTC CASSPLASYNEQFF TRBV18 . TRBJ2-1 .
TGTGCCAGCAGTGAACCGGACAGGGGAACGTACAATGAGCAGTTCTTC CASSEPDRGTYNEQFF TRBV12-3/TRBV12-4 many TRBJ2-1 TRBD1
TGTGCCAGCAGTTCACCGGGACAGGGGACTTCACCCCTCCACTTT CASSSPGQGTSPLHF TRBV6-5 . TRBJ1-6 TRBD1
TGTGCCAGCAGCGTAGAAGTGACTAGCGATGGAAGCAATGAGCAGTTCTTC CASSVEVTSDGSNEQFF TRBV9 . TRBJ2-1 TRBD2
TGTGCCAGCAGTTTAGAAGGTGGTCGGGGTATGTTAGGTGATACGCAGTATTTT CASSLEGGRGMLGDTQYF TRBV12-3/TRBV12-4 few TRBJ2-3 .
TGCAGTGCAACCGGACCGAGTGACACCGGGGAGCTGTTTTTT CSATGPSDTGELFF TRBV20-1 few TRBJ2-2 .
TGTGCCAGCAGCCGCGGCAGGGTGCGCACAGATACGCAGTATTTT CASSRGRVRTDTQYF TRBV3-1 . TRBJ2-3 .
TGTGCCAGCAGTTACGCCCCCCGAATTGAAGCTTTCTTT CASSYAPRIEAFF TRBV6-5 . TRBJ1-1 .
TGTGCCAGCAGTTACGGAGTAGCGGGGGTGGGTGAGCAGTTCTTC CASSYGVAGVGEQFF TRBV6-5 . TRBJ2-1 TRBD2
TGTGCCAGCAGTCGACACCACGGGACAGGGTCCTCCGGGGAGCTGTTTTTT CASSRHHGTGSSGELFF TRBV7-8 . TRBJ2-2 TRBD1
TGTGCCAGCAGCTTGAAATACGGGGCCACCACTGAAGCTTTCTTT CASSLKYGATTEAFF TRBV5-6 few TRBJ1-1 .
TGTGCCAGCAGTTCATGGGAAGGACTAGTCCCTTACGAGCAGTACTTC CASSSWEGLVPYEQYF TRBV12-3/TRBV12-4 few TRBJ2-7 TRBD2
TGCGCCAGCAGCGAGAGGACCCGATCGGGAGAGCAGTACTTC CASSERTRSGEQYF TRBV5-1 few TRBJ2-7 .
TGCAGCGCCGGACTAGGAGCGGGCGAGCAGTACTTC CSAGLGAGEQYF TRBV29-1 few TRBJ2-7 TRBD2
TGTGCCAGCAGCACAACCGAGCAGTTCTTC CASSTTEQFF TRBV7-8 few TRBJ2-1 .
TGTGCCAGCAGCCGGCGCGGGACCTCTAATGAAAAACTGTTTTTT CASSRRGTSNEKLFF TRBV7-2 . TRBJ1-4 .
TGTGCCAGCAGCGTAGGTGGGTCCAACTATGGCTACACCTTC CASSVGGSNYGYTF TRBV9 few TRBJ1-2 .
TGCGCCAGCAGCGGGGGGGTTCGGGAGACCCAGTACTTC CASSGGVRETQYF TRBV5-1 . TRBJ2-5 TRBD2